The rows below give T cell receptor beta chains drawn from one sample of a study of blood T cell repertoires in COVID-19. The method was immunoSEQ multiplex PCR; TCRdb's version includes in-frame clones alone and lacks a portion of them. The sample comprises fewer than 250,000 clones, about 90% of which are singletons, and 2% to 3% rests with the top ten. Sequencing used peripheral blood. The receptor source for this set is a man aged 25 to 40 with COVID-19, enrolled during active disease. Both conserved end residues are part of each CDR3. Fields, in order: D gene, V gene, J gene, clone size, CDR3 length, CDR3 protein, CDR3 DNA. A D gene is named only where the DNA matches it firmly. A clone size is listed for some rows: how often the clone was seen (once, few, many), or a class if it is expanded.

>NA|TRBV19|TRBJ1-2|NA|14
CASSMSDFENGYTF
TGTGCCAGTAGTATGTCCGATTTCGAGAATGGCTACACCTTC
>NA|TRBV27|TRBJ1-3|NA|17
CASSRVIGGTSGNTIYF
TGTGCCAGCAGTAGAGTTATTGGAGGGACTTCTGGAAACACCATATATTTT
>NA|TRBV27|TRBJ2-6|NA|17
CASSPRPTGSGANVLTF
TGTGCCAGCAGTCCCAGGCCAACAGGGTCTGGGGCCAACGTCCTGACTTTC
>NA|TRBV6-5|TRBJ2-4|NA|13
CASMGGQSYIQYF
TGTGCCAGCATGGGGGGGCAGTCGTACATTCAGTACTTC
>TRBD2|TRBV13|TRBJ2-3|once|16
CASSLDSGGVTDTQYF
TGTGCCAGCAGCTTAGACTCGGGAGGAGTTACAGATACGCAGTATTTT
>NA|TRBV12-3/TRBV12-4|TRBJ1-2|NA|13
CASSSTGSYGYTF
TGTGCCAGCAGCTCTACAGGTTCTTATGGCTACACCTTC
>TRBD1|TRBV3-1/TRBV3-2|TRBJ2-7|NA|14
CASSQGTGPYEQYF
TGTGCCAGCAGCCAAGGGACAGGGCCCTACGAGCAGTACTTC
>NA|TRBV27|TRBJ2-7|NA|18
CASAPYPGDLAWVGEQYF
TGTGCCAGCGCACCATACCCGGGGGACTTGGCTTGGGTCGGCGAGCAGTACTTC
>NA|TRBV5-5|TRBJ1-2|NA|15
CASSSLGSEGYGYTF
TGTGCCAGCAGCTCGTTGGGCAGTGAGGGCTATGGCTACACCTTC
>NA|TRBV30|TRBJ2-2|NA|15
CAWRGAASNTGELFF
TGTGCCTGGAGGGGAGCGGCGTCGAACACCGGGGAGCTGTTTTTT
>NA|TRBV5-8|TRBJ1-1|NA|15
CASSNWGGVNTEAFF
TGTGCCAGCAGCAACTGGGGGGGAGTGAACACTGAAGCTTTCTTT
>TRBD1|TRBV9|TRBJ2-7|NA|16
CASSSRPGTGSYEQYF
TGTGCCAGCAGCTCACGACCTGGGACAGGCTCCTACGAGCAGTACTTC
>NA|TRBV7-8|TRBJ1-4|NA|16
CASSRAVGGGQEKLFF
TGTGCCAGCAGCCGTGCCGTTGGGGGGGGGCAAGAAAAACTGTTTTTT
>NA|TRBV28|TRBJ1-5|few|13
CASSRVNNQPQHF
TGTGCCAGCAGCCGGGTCAACAATCAGCCCCAGCATTTT
>NA|TRBV9|TRBJ2-5|NA|14
CASSVGAREETQYF
TGTGCCAGCAGCGTAGGGGCCAGGGAAGAGACCCAGTACTTC
>NA|TRBV2|TRBJ1-2|NA|12
CAGRGANYGYTF
TGTGCCGGCCGCGGGGCTAACTATGGCTACACCTTC
>NA|TRBV9|TRBJ1-6|NA|15
CASSVEAVPRAPLHF
TGTGCCAGCAGCGTAGAGGCCGTTCCGAGGGCACCCCTCCACTTT